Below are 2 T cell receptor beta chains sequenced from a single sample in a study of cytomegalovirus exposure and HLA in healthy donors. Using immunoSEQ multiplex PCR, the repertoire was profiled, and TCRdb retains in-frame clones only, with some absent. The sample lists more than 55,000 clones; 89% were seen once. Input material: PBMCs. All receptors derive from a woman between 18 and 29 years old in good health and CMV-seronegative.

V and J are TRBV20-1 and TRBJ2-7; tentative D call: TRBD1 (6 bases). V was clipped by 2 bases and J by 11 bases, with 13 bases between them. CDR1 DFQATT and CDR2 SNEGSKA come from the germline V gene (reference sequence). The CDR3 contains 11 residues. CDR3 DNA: TGCAGTGCTAGATTAGGACAGCATGAGTACTTC. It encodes CSARLGQHEYF.

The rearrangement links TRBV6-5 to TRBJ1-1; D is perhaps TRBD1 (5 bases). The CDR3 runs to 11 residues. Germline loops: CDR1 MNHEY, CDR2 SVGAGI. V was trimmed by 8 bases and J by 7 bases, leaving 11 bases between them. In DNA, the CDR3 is TGTGCCAGCCAGGGAGGAAATGAAGCTTTCTTT. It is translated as CASQGGNEAFF.